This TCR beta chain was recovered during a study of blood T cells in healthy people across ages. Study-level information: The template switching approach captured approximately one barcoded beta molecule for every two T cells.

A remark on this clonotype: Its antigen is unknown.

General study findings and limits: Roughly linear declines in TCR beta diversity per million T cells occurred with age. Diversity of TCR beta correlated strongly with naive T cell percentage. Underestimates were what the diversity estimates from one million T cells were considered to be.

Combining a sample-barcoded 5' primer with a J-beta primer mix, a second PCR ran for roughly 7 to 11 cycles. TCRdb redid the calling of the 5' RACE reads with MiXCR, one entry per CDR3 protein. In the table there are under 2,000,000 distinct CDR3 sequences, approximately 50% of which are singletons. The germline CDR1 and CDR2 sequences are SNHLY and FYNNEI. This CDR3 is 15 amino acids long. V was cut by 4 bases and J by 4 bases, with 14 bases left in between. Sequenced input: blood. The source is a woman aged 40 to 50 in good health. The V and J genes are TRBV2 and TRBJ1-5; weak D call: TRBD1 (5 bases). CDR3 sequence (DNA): TGTGCCAGCAGTGTGTTCGGGACGGATAATCAGCCCCAGCATTTT. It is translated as CASSVFGTDNQPQHF. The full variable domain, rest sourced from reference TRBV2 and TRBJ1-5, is EPEVTQTPSHQVTQMGQEVILRCVPISNHLYFYWYRQILGQKVEFLVSFYNNEISEKSEIFDDQFSVERPDGSNFTLKIRSTKLEDSAMYFCASSVFGTDNQPQHFGDGTRLSIL.